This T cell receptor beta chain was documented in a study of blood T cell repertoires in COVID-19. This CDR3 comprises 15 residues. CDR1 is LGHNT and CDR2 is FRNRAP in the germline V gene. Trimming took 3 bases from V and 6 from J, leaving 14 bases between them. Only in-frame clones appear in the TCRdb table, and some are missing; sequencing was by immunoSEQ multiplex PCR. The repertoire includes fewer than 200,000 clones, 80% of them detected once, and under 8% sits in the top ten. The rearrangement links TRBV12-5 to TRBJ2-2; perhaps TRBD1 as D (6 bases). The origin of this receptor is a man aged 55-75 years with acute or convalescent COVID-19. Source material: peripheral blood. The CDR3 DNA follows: TGTGCTAGTGGTTTAAGAAGGGACAATCCCGGGGAGCTGTTTTTT. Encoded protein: CASGLRRDNPGELFF.